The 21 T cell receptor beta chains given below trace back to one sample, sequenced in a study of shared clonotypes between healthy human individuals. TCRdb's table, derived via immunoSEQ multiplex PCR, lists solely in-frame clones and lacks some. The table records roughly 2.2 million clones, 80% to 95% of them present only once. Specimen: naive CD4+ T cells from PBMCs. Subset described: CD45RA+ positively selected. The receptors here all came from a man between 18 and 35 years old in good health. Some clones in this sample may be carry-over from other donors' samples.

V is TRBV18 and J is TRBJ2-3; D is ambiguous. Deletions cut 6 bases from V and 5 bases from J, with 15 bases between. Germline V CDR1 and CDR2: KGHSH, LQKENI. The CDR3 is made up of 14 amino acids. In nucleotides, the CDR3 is TGTGCCAGCTCGTCTCTCAACGCCGTAGATACGCAGTATTTT. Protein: CASSSLNAVDTQYF.

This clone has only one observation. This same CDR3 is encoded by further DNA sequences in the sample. The CDR3 here is CASTPDRPYGYTF. DNA for the CDR3: TGTGCCAGTACCCCGGACAGGCCCTATGGCTACACCTTC. This rearrangement joins TRBV19 to TRBJ1-2; 7 nucleotides agree with TRBD1. The CDR3 loop spans 13 amino acids. V was clipped by 7 bases and J by 4 bases; unmatched bases: 6. CDR1 is LNHDA and CDR2 is SQIVND in the germline V gene (reference sequence).

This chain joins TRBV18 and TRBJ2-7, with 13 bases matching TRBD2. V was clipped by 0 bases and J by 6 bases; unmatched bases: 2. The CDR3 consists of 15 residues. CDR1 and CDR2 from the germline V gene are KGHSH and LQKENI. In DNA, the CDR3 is TGTGCCAGCTCACCACCGACTAGCGGGAGGCCCGAGCAGTACTTC. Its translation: CASSPPTSGRPEQYF. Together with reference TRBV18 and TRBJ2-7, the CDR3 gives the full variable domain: NAGVMQNPRHLVRRRGQEARLRCSPMKGHSHVYWYRQLPEEGLKFMVYLQKENIIDESGMPKERFSAEFPKEGPSILRIQQVVRGDSAAYFCASSPPTSGRPEQYFGPGTRLTVT.

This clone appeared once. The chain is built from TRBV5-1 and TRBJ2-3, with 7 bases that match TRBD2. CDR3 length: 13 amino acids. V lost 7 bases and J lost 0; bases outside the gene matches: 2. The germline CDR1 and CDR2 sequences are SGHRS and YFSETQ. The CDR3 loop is CASYSGSTDTQYF. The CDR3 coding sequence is TGCGCCAGCTATAGCGGGAGCACAGATACGCAGTATTTT.

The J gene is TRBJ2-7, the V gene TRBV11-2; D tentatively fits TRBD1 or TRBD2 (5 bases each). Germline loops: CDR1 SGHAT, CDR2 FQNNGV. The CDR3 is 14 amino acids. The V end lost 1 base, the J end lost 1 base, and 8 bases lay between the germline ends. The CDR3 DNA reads TGTGCCAGCAGCTTAGTCGGGGCGTCCTACGAGCAGTACTTC. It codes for CASSLVGASYEQYF.

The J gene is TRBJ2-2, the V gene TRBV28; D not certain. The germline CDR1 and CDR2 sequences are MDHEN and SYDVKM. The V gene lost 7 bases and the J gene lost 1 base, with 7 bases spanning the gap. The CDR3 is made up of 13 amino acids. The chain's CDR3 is CASIDRNTGELFF. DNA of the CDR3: TGTGCCAGCATAGATAGGAACACCGGGGAGCTGTTTTTT.

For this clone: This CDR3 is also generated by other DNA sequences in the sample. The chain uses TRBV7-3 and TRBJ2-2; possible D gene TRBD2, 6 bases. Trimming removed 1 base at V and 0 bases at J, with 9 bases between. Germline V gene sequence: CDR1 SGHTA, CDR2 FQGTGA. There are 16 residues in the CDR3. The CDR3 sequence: CASSLRGGANTGELFF. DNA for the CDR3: TGTGCCAGCAGCTTAAGGGGCGGGGCGAACACCGGGGAGCTGTTTTTT.

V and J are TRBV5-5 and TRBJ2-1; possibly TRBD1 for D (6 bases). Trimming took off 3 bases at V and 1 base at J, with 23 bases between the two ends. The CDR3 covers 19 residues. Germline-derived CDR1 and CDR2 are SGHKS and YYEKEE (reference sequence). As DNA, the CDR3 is TGTGCCAGCAGCTGGCGCAGGACAGCGCTCGGCAAGTCCTACAATGAGCAGTTCTTC. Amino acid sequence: CASSWRRTALGKSYNEQFF.

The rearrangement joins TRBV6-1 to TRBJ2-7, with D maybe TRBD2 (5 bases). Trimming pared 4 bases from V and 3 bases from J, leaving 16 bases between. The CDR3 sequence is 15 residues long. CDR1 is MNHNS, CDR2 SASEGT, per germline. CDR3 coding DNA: TGTGCCAGCAGTGGACTACTTTCAGCCCTCTACGAGCAGTACTTC. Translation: CASSGLLSALYEQYF.

CDR3 coding DNA: TGTGCCAGTAGCACTAGGACAGGGAATGAAAAACTGTTTTTT. It specifies CASSTRTGNEKLFF. The chain links TRBV19 to TRBJ1-4; 8 positions agree with TRBD1. The J segment lost 5 bases and the V segment lost 6 bases, leaving 5 bases of the junction unmatched. The germline gives CDR1 LNHDA, CDR2 SQIVND (reference sequence). This CDR3 has 14 residues.

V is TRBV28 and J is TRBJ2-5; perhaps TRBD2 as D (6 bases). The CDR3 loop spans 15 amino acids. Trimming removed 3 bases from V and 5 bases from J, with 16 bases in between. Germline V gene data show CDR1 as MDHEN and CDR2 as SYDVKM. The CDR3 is CASSFGGPGGETQYF. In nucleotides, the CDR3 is TGTGCCAGCAGTTTTGGCGGCCCAGGAGGGGAGACCCAGTACTTC.

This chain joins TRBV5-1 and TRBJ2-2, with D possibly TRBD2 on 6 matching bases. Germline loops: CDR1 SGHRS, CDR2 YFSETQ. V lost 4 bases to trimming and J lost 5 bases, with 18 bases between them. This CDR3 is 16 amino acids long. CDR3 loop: CASSPRDSRLTGELFF. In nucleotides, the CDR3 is TGCGCCAGCAGCCCGCGGGACTCCCGATTGACCGGGGAGCTGTTTTTT. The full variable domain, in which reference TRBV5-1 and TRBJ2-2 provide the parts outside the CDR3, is KAGVTQTPRYLIKTRGQQVTLSCSPISGHRSVSWYQQTPGQGLQFLFEYFSETQRNKGNFPGRFSGRQFSNSRSEMNVSTLELGDSALYLCASSPRDSRLTGELFFGEGSRLTVL.

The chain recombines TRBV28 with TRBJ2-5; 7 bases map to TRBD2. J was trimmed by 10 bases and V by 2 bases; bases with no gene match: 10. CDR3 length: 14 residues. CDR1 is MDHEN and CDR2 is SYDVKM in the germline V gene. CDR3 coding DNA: TGTGCCAGCAGTTTAGGGGCAGCGCGGGGGATCCAGTACTTC. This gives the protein CASSLGAARGIQYF.

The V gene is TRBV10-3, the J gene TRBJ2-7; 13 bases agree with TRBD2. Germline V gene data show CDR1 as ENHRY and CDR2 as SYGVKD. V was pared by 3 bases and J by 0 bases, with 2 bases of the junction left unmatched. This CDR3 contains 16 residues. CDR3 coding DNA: TGTGCCATCAGTGAAAGGACTAGCGGGAGCTCCTACGAGCAGTACTTC. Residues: CAISERTSGSSYEQYF.

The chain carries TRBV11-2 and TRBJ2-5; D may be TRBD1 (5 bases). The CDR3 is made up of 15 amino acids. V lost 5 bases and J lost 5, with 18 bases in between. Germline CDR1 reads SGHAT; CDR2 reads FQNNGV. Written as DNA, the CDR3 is TGTGCCAGCAGCACCAAAATTCAGGGCCGGGAGACCCAGTACTTC. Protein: CASSTKIQGRETQYF.

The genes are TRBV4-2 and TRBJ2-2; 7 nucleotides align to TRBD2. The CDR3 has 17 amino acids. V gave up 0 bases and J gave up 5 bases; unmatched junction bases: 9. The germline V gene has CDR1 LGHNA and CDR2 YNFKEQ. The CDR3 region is CASSQEYSGGGTGELFF. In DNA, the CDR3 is TGTGCCAGCAGCCAAGAGTACTCGGGAGGAGGGACCGGGGAGCTGTTTTTT.

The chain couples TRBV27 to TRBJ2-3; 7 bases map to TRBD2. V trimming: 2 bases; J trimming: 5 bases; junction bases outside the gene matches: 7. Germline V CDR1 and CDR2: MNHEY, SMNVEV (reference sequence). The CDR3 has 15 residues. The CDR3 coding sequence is TGTGCCAGCAGTTTACTCAGCGGGACTATAGATACGCAGTATTTT. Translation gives CASSLLSGTIDTQYF.

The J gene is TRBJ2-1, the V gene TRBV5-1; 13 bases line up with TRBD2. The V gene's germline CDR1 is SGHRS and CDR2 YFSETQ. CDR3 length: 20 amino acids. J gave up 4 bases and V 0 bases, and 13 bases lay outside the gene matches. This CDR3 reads CASSLGFGLAGVPQYNEQFF. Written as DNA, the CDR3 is TGCGCCAGCAGCTTGGGGTTTGGACTAGCGGGAGTCCCCCAATACAATGAGCAGTTCTTC.

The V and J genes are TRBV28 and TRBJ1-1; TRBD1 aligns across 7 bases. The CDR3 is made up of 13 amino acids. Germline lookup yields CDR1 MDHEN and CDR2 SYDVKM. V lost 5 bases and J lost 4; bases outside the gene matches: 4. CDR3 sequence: CASSRQGFTEAFF. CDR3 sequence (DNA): TGTGCCAGCAGTCGACAGGGTTTCACTGAAGCTTTCTTT.

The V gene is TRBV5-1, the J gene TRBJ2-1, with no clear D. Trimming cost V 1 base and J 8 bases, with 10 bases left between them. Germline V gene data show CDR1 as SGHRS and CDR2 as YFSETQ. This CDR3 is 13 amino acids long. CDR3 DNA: TGCGCCAGCAGCTTGAAGCCCCCCGATGAGCAGTTCTTC. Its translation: CASSLKPPDEQFF.

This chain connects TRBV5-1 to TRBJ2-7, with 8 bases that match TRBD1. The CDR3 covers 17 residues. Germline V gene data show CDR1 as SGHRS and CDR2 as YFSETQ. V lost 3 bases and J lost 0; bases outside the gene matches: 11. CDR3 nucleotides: TGCGCCAGCAGCTCGGGTCGCCTGGGACAGGACTCCTACGAGCAGTACTTC. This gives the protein CASSSGRLGQDSYEQYF. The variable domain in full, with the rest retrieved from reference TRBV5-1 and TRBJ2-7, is KAGVTQTPRYLIKTRGQQVTLSCSPISGHRSVSWYQQTPGQGLQFLFEYFSETQRNKGNFPGRFSGRQFSNSRSEMNVSTLELGDSALYLCASSSGRLGQDSYEQYFGPGTRLTVT.